This TCR beta chain was observed in a study of early T cells in non-severe SARS-CoV-2 infection. Study context: Bulk RNA from unsorted whole blood was sequenced; chains were unpaired.

CDR1 and CDR2 (germline): DFQATT, SNEGSKA (reference sequence). Germline trimming cut 5 bases from V and 4 bases from J; bases unmatched to any gene: 11. CDR3 length: 17 residues. Molecules of cDNA were individually given unique molecular identifiers that were attached to them. One entry per CDR3 protein results from TCRdb running MiXCR on the 5' RACE reads. The sample contains around 61,000 distinct CDR3 sequences, 10% to 13% of which appear only once. In this sample, this clonotype turned up many times. The chain carries TRBV20-1 and TRBJ2-1, with 13 bases that match TRBD2. This receptor was taken from an adult who was a healthcare worker with PCR-confirmed SARS-CoV-2 infection or an uninfected control (not recorded which). Material: whole blood. The DNA of the CDR3 is TGCAGTGCTCGCTCCTATTTACTAGCGGGAGGGTACAATGAGCAGTTCTTC. Translating it yields CSARSYLLAGGYNEQFF.